Listed below are T cell receptor beta chains from one sample, sequenced in a study of cytomegalovirus exposure and HLA in healthy donors. The assay was immunoSEQ multiplex PCR, and TCRdb's table has in-frame clones only and misses some. The sample contains 60,000 to 90,000 clones, around 83% of which appear only once. Material for sequencing was PBMCs. These receptors all come from a man between 65 and 85 years old in good health and CMV-seropositive. Each CDR3 is given with its conserved first and last residue. Each record gives: V gene, J gene, clone size, D gene, CDR3 protein, CDR3 DNA. D genes are given only for firm matches. Where a row states a size, it is once, few, many or the class of an expanded clone; other rows omit it.

V gene: TRBV19; J gene: TRBJ2-5; clone size: once; D gene: -; CDR3 protein: CASSRWGVRDQETQYF; CDR3 DNA: TGTGCCAGTAGTAGGTGGGGGGTTAGGGACCAAGAGACCCAGTACTTC
V gene: TRBV5-1; J gene: TRBJ2-4; clone size: -; D gene: TRBD1; CDR3 protein: CASSQGQLSNIQYF; CDR3 DNA: TGCGCCAGCAGCCAGGGACAGCTGAGCAACATTCAGTACTTC
V gene: TRBV7-3; J gene: TRBJ2-7; clone size: -; D gene: TRBD1; CDR3 protein: CASSAGQVGSEQYF; CDR3 DNA: TGTGCCAGCAGCGCCGGACAGGTCGGTAGCGAGCAGTACTTC
V gene: TRBV5-1; J gene: TRBJ1-6; clone size: -; D gene: -; CDR3 protein: CASSHDPQDNSPLHF; CDR3 DNA: TGCGCCAGCAGTCACGACCCACAGGATAATTCACCCCTCCACTTT
V gene: TRBV15; J gene: TRBJ2-1; clone size: -; D gene: TRBD2; CDR3 protein: CATSRDRLAGYNEQFF; CDR3 DNA: TGTGCCACCAGCAGAGATAGGCTAGCGGGGTACAATGAGCAGTTCTTC
V gene: TRBV6-5; J gene: TRBJ1-4; clone size: -; D gene: -; CDR3 protein: CASSYSGGGNDEKLFF; CDR3 DNA: TGTGCCAGCAGTTACTCCGGGGGGGGAAACGATGAAAAACTGTTTTTT
V gene: TRBV7-2; J gene: TRBJ2-5; clone size: -; D gene: TRBD1; CDR3 protein: CASSSGQVSETQYF; CDR3 DNA: TGTGCCAGCAGCTCGGGACAGGTCTCCGAGACCCAGTACTTC
V gene: TRBV9; J gene: TRBJ2-5; clone size: -; D gene: -; CDR3 protein: CASSALQETQYF; CDR3 DNA: TGTGCCAGCAGCGCACTACAAGAGACCCAGTACTTC
V gene: TRBV6-1; J gene: TRBJ2-1; clone size: once; D gene: -; CDR3 protein: CASRGGYSYNEQFF; CDR3 DNA: TGTGCCAGCAGAGGGGGATACTCCTACAATGAGCAGTTCTTC
V gene: TRBV5-6; J gene: TRBJ2-4; clone size: few; D gene: -; CDR3 protein: CASSEVGSSLAKNIQYF; CDR3 DNA: TGTGCCAGCAGCGAAGTCGGTTCTTCGCTAGCCAAAAACATTCAGTACTTC
V gene: TRBV25-1; J gene: TRBJ2-5; clone size: few; D gene: -; CDR3 protein: CASQLSGVETQYF; CDR3 DNA: TGTGCCAGCCAGTTGAGTGGAGTAGAGACCCAGTACTTC
V gene: TRBV6-1; J gene: TRBJ2-5; clone size: -; D gene: TRBD2; CDR3 protein: CASGGDGGGETQYF; CDR3 DNA: TGTGCCAGCGGGGGGGATGGCGGGGGTGAGACCCAGTACTTC
V gene: TRBV7-9; J gene: TRBJ2-1; clone size: -; D gene: -; CDR3 protein: CASAASWGVWGNEQFF; CDR3 DNA: TGTGCCAGCGCGGCGTCATGGGGGGTCTGGGGCAATGAGCAGTTCTTC
V gene: TRBV6-5; J gene: TRBJ2-1; clone size: -; D gene: -; CDR3 protein: CASSYSIAYNEQFF; CDR3 DNA: TGTGCCAGCAGTTACTCTATCGCCTACAATGAGCAGTTCTTC
V gene: TRBV18; J gene: TRBJ1-5; clone size: -; D gene: -; CDR3 protein: CASSPRQNSNQPQHF; CDR3 DNA: TGTGCCAGCTCACCAAGACAGAATAGCAATCAGCCCCAGCATTTT
V gene: TRBV27; J gene: TRBJ1-5; clone size: -; D gene: -; CDR3 protein: CASRMYSNQPQHF; CDR3 DNA: TGTGCCAGCAGAATGTATAGCAATCAGCCCCAGCATTTT
V gene: TRBV18; J gene: TRBJ1-4; clone size: -; D gene: -; CDR3 protein: CASSAGAGDEKLFF; CDR3 DNA: TGTGCCAGCTCCGCAGGGGCAGGAGATGAAAAACTGTTTTTT
V gene: TRBV6-6; J gene: TRBJ2-7; clone size: few; D gene: TRBD1; CDR3 protein: CASSPGRTGGGEQYF; CDR3 DNA: TGTGCCAGCAGTCCGGGTCGGACAGGGGGCGGCGAGCAGTACTTC
V gene: TRBV19; J gene: TRBJ1-3; clone size: -; D gene: TRBD1; CDR3 protein: CASRQGAGNTIYF; CDR3 DNA: TGTGCCAGTAGGCAGGGGGCTGGAAACACCATATATTTT
V gene: TRBV6-1; J gene: TRBJ1-2; clone size: -; D gene: -; CDR3 protein: CASMRGGISDGYTF; CDR3 DNA: TGTGCCAGCATGCGGGGAGGGATTTCGGATGGCTACACCTTC
V gene: TRBV11-2; J gene: TRBJ2-2; clone size: -; D gene: -; CDR3 protein: CASSALAAGDTGELFF; CDR3 DNA: TGTGCCAGCAGCGCCCTGGCGGCGGGCGACACCGGGGAGCTGTTTTTT
V gene: TRBV10-1; J gene: TRBJ2-5; clone size: -; D gene: TRBD2; CDR3 protein: CASSEAGAQETQYF; CDR3 DNA: TGCGCCAGCAGTGAGGCGGGAGCCCAAGAGACCCAGTACTTC
V gene: TRBV9; J gene: TRBJ2-7; clone size: -; D gene: TRBD1; CDR3 protein: CASSVAGQGLYEQYF; CDR3 DNA: TGTGCCAGCAGCGTAGCGGGACAGGGCCTCTACGAGCAGTACTTC
V gene: TRBV6-1; J gene: TRBJ2-5; clone size: -; D gene: TRBD2; CDR3 protein: CASSEELAGGETQYF; CDR3 DNA: TGTGCCAGCAGTGAAGAACTAGCGGGGGGAGAGACCCAGTACTTC
V gene: TRBV28; J gene: TRBJ1-1; clone size: -; D gene: TRBD1; CDR3 protein: CASSLPSQGAPAFF; CDR3 DNA: TGTGCCAGCAGTTTACCCTCCCAGGGGGCTCCGGCTTTCTTT
V gene: TRBV5-6; J gene: TRBJ2-7; clone size: -; D gene: TRBD1; CDR3 protein: CASSFETGLYEQYF; CDR3 DNA: TGTGCCAGCAGCTTCGAGACAGGGCTTTACGAGCAGTACTTC
V gene: TRBV7-2; J gene: TRBJ2-5; clone size: -; D gene: TRBD2; CDR3 protein: CASNTVAGGETQYF; CDR3 DNA: TGTGCCAGCAACACCGTAGCGGGGGGGGAGACCCAGTACTTC
V gene: TRBV15; J gene: TRBJ2-6; clone size: -; D gene: -; CDR3 protein: CATSREAGRERTF; CDR3 DNA: TGTGCCACCAGCAGAGAGGCAGGCCGTGAGAGGACTTTC
V gene: TRBV4-1; J gene: TRBJ1-5; clone size: -; D gene: -; CDR3 protein: CASSQSVLRGQPQHF; CDR3 DNA: TGCGCCAGCAGCCAATCGGTGCTACGTGGTCAGCCCCAGCATTTT
V gene: TRBV7-9; J gene: TRBJ2-2; clone size: -; D gene: TRBD1; CDR3 protein: CASSLARTGGTGELFF; CDR3 DNA: TGTGCCAGCAGCTTAGCCCGGACAGGGGGCACCGGGGAGCTGTTTTTT
V gene: TRBV5-8; J gene: TRBJ2-2; clone size: -; D gene: TRBD2; CDR3 protein: CASSPGLAGGLVWSGELFF; CDR3 DNA: TGTGCCAGCAGCCCCGGACTAGCGGGGGGGCTGGTATGGTCCGGGGAGCTGTTTTTT
V gene: TRBV6-6; J gene: TRBJ1-6; clone size: -; D gene: -; CDR3 protein: CASSVTGSGSPLHF; CDR3 DNA: TGTGCCAGCAGTGTTACAGGGTCAGGTTCACCCCTCCACTTT
V gene: TRBV2; J gene: TRBJ1-2; clone size: -; D gene: -; CDR3 protein: CASSEQGGGGYTF; CDR3 DNA: TGTGCCAGCAGTGAACAGGGCGGGGGTGGCTACACCTTC
V gene: TRBV7-3; J gene: TRBJ2-3; clone size: -; D gene: TRBD1; CDR3 protein: CASSNRGSTDTQYF; CDR3 DNA: TGTGCCAGCAGCAACAGGGGTAGCACAGATACGCAGTATTTT
V gene: TRBV9; J gene: TRBJ2-2; clone size: -; D gene: TRBD2; CDR3 protein: CASSPRPLAGGPNTGELFF; CDR3 DNA: TGTGCCAGCAGCCCCCGCCCACTAGCGGGGGGGCCCAACACCGGGGAGCTGTTTTTT
V gene: TRBV2; J gene: TRBJ2-1; clone size: -; D gene: TRBD2; CDR3 protein: CASKTSGTTGGSEQFF; CDR3 DNA: TGTGCCAGCAAGACTAGCGGGACGACCGGGGGAAGTGAGCAGTTCTTC
V gene: TRBV19; J gene: TRBJ1-2; clone size: -; D gene: TRBD1; CDR3 protein: CATDPGQGYGYTF; CDR3 DNA: TGTGCCACAGACCCGGGACAGGGCTATGGCTACACCTTC
V gene: TRBV28; J gene: TRBJ2-7; clone size: -; D gene: TRBD1; CDR3 protein: CASKTGHEQYF; CDR3 DNA: TGTGCCAGCAAGACAGGGCACGAGCAGTACTTC
V gene: TRBV28; J gene: TRBJ2-7; clone size: once; D gene: TRBD1; CDR3 protein: CASSGAGTGVGEQYF; CDR3 DNA: TGTGCCAGCAGTGGGGCCGGGACAGGGGTTGGCGAGCAGTACTTC
V gene: TRBV27; J gene: TRBJ2-2; clone size: -; D gene: TRBD2; CDR3 protein: CASSIERGPPGELFF; CDR3 DNA: TGTGCCAGCAGTATTGAGCGGGGGCCCCCCGGGGAGCTGTTTTTT
V gene: TRBV11-2; J gene: TRBJ1-1; clone size: -; D gene: TRBD1; CDR3 protein: CASSLGQMNTEAFF; CDR3 DNA: TGTGCCAGCAGCCTGGGACAGATGAACACTGAAGCTTTCTTT
V gene: TRBV28; J gene: TRBJ2-7; clone size: -; D gene: -; CDR3 protein: CASTTVSYEQYF; CDR3 DNA: TGTGCCAGCACGACAGTCTCCTACGAGCAGTACTTC
V gene: TRBV7-3; J gene: TRBJ2-7; clone size: -; D gene: TRBD2; CDR3 protein: CASSTTSGYEQYF; CDR3 DNA: TGTGCCAGCAGCACGACTAGCGGCTACGAGCAGTACTTC
V gene: TRBV7-6; J gene: TRBJ1-6; clone size: -; D gene: -; CDR3 protein: CASSYGQGGSPLHF; CDR3 DNA: TGTGCCAGCAGCTACGGCCAAGGAGGTTCACCCCTCCACTTT
V gene: TRBV11-2; J gene: TRBJ2-2; clone size: -; D gene: -; CDR3 protein: CASSRVLTGELFF; CDR3 DNA: TGTGCCAGCAGCCGGGTTCTCACCGGGGAGCTGTTTTTT
V gene: TRBV12-5; J gene: TRBJ2-7; clone size: few; D gene: TRBD2; CDR3 protein: CASGLVRRENHEQYF; CDR3 DNA: TGTGCTAGTGGTTTGGTAAGGCGGGAGAACCACGAGCAGTACTTC
V gene: TRBV10-1; J gene: TRBJ1-1; clone size: -; D gene: -; CDR3 protein: CASRPGLTNTEAFF; CDR3 DNA: TGCGCCAGCAGACCGGGACTCACGAACACTGAAGCTTTCTTT
V gene: TRBV4-3; J gene: TRBJ1-4; clone size: few; D gene: TRBD1; CDR3 protein: CASSQESGGAIWEKLFF; CDR3 DNA: TGCGCCAGCAGCCAAGAGTCAGGGGGCGCGATTTGGGAAAAACTGTTTTTT
V gene: TRBV7-9; J gene: TRBJ2-7; clone size: -; D gene: -; CDR3 protein: CASSLSTSNEQYF; CDR3 DNA: TGTGCCAGCAGCTTATCTACGAGCAACGAGCAGTACTTC
V gene: TRBV30; J gene: TRBJ2-3; clone size: once; D gene: -; CDR3 protein: CAWSPDLAWAQYF; CDR3 DNA: TGTGCCTGGAGTCCCGACTTGGCCTGGGCGCAGTATTTT
V gene: TRBV2; J gene: TRBJ1-5; clone size: -; D gene: -; CDR3 protein: CASSEVGGNQPQHF; CDR3 DNA: TGTGCCAGCAGTGAAGTAGGGGGCAATCAGCCCCAGCATTTT
V gene: TRBV5-1; J gene: TRBJ2-5; clone size: -; D gene: -; CDR3 protein: CASSSNLKGETQYF; CDR3 DNA: TGCGCCAGCAGCTCTAATCTAAAGGGGGAGACCCAGTACTTC
V gene: TRBV30; J gene: TRBJ1-1; clone size: -; D gene: -; CDR3 protein: CAWRAPFRNTEAFF; CDR3 DNA: TGTGCCTGGAGAGCACCGTTTCGGAACACTGAAGCTTTCTTT
V gene: TRBV7-2; J gene: TRBJ2-3; clone size: few; D gene: -; CDR3 protein: CASSTRTAQITQYF; CDR3 DNA: TGTGCCAGCAGCACTCGGACAGCACAGATTACGCAGTATTTT
V gene: TRBV19; J gene: TRBJ1-1; clone size: -; D gene: -; CDR3 protein: CASSIVSGNTEAFF; CDR3 DNA: TGTGCCAGTAGTATAGTAAGCGGGAACACTGAAGCTTTCTTT
V gene: TRBV4-1; J gene: TRBJ2-2; clone size: -; D gene: -; CDR3 protein: CASRRRLTGEDTGELFF; CDR3 DNA: TGCGCCAGCAGACGCCGCTTAACAGGGGAGGACACCGGGGAGCTGTTTTTT
V gene: TRBV28; J gene: TRBJ1-5; clone size: -; D gene: -; CDR3 protein: CASNHPGTTSNQPQHF; CDR3 DNA: TGTGCCAGCAACCATCCGGGGACAACGAGCAATCAGCCCCAGCATTTT
V gene: TRBV10-3; J gene: TRBJ2-3; clone size: -; D gene: TRBD1; CDR3 protein: CAISEQGATDTQYF; CDR3 DNA: TGTGCCATCAGTGAACAGGGGGCGACGGATACGCAGTATTTT